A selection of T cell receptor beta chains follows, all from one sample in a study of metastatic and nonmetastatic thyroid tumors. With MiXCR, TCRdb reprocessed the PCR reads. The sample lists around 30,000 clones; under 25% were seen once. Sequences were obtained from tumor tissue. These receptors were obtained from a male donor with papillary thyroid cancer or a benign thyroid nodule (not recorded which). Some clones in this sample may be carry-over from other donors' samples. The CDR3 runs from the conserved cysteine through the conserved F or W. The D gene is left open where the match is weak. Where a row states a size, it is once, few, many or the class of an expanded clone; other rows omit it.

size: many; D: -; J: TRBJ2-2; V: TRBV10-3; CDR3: CAISELGQGTGELFF; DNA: TGTGCCATCAGTGAGTTAGGCCAAGGGACCGGGGAGCTGTTTTTT
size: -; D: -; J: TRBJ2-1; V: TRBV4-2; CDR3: CASSQDQEEVLFF; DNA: TGTGCCAGCAGCCAGGACCAGGAGGAGGTGCTGTTCTTC
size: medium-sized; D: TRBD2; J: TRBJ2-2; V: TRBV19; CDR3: CASSIAREGTGELFF; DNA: TGTGCCAGTAGTATCGCCAGGGAGGGTACCGGGGAGCTGTTTTTT
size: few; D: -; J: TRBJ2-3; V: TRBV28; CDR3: CASSLPSRDTQYF; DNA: TGTGCCAGCAGTTTACCTAGTAGGGATACGCAGTATTTT
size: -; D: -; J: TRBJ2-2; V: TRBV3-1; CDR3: CASTKGNTGELFF; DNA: TGTGCCAGCACTAAGGGGAACACCGGGGAGCTGTTTTTT
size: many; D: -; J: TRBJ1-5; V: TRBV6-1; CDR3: CASLGTPIYQPQHF; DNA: TGTGCCAGCCTCGGGACACCTATTTATCAGCCCCAGCATTTT
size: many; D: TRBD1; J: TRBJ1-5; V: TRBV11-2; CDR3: CASSSGGFDQPQHF; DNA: TGTGCCAGCAGCTCAGGGGGTTTCGATCAGCCCCAGCATTTT
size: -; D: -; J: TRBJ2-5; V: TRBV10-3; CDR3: CAISEVLDSGAETQYF; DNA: TGTGCCATCAGTGAGGTCTTGGACAGTGGAGCAGAGACCCAGTACTTC
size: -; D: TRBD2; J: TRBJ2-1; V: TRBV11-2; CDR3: CASSPGGPSSYNEQFF; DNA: TGTGCCAGCAGTCCGGGAGGACCTAGCTCCTACAATGAGCAGTTCTTC
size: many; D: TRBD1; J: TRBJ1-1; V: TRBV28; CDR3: CASSVDRDAFF; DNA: TGTGCCAGCAGTGTAGACAGGGACGCTTTCTTT
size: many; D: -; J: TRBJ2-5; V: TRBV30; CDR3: CAWSAPGLQETQYF; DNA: TGTGCCTGGAGTGCCCCCGGGTTGCAAGAGACCCAGTACTTC
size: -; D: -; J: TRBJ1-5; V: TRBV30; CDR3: CAWSFGGGNQPQHF; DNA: TGTGCCTGGAGTTTCGGGGGAGGCAATCAGCCCCAGCATTTT
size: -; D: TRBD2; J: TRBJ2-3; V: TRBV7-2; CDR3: CASSLAGGDTQYF; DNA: TGTGCCAGCAGCTTAGCGGGGGGGGATACGCAGTATTTT
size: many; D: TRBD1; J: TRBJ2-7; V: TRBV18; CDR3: CASSTGTGLILQYF; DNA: TGTGCCAGCTCAACCGGGACAGGGCTAATATTGCAGTACTTC
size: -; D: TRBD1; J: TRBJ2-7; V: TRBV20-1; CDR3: CSAWDSYSYEQYF; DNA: TGCAGTGCTTGGGACAGCTACTCCTACGAGCAGTACTTC
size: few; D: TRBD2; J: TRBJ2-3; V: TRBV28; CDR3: CASSPHSGGTDTQYF; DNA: TGTGCCAGCAGTCCCCATAGCGGGGGCACAGATACGCAGTATTTT
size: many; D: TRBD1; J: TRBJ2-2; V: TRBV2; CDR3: CANSEDRAGELFF; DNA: TGTGCCAACAGTGAAGACAGGGCCGGGGAGCTGTTTTTT